This section outlines one T cell receptor beta chain sequence together with its context. Under the authors' procedure: Estimation of nucleated cell counts relied on the amplification of reference gene primers. TCRdb's table, derived via immunoSEQ multiplex PCR, lists solely in-frame clones and lacks some. Clonal size and the V and J genes are those of that table, whereas D and trimming came from the DNA. This sample has about 200,000 clones, with more than 75% found just once. This record comes from a study of blood T cell repertoires in COVID-19. Overall study: Whether acute or convalescent, the COVID-19 samples came from the United States, Italy and Spain. Sources were T cells, B-cell-depleted T cells, or PBMCs; the material itself was cDNA or gDNA.

From germline, CDR1 is SGHAT and CDR2 FQNNGV. The length of the CDR3 is 15 residues. V was pared by 3 bases and J by 2 bases, with 5 bases of the junction left unmatched. The V gene is TRBV11-2, the J gene TRBJ1-2, with 8 bases fitting TRBD1. Sequenced material: peripheral blood. The sequence was obtained from a man aged 55 to 69 who had recovered from COVID-19. The CDR3 is CASSLRQGANYGYTF. The CDR3, as DNA: TGTGCCAGCAGCTTGCGGCAGGGGGCGAACTATGGCTACACCTTC. The full variable domain, its missing parts supplied by reference TRBV11-2 and TRBJ1-2, is EAGVAQSPRYKIIEKRQSVAFWCNPISGHATLYWYQQILGQGPKLLIQFQNNGVVDDSQLPKDRFSAERLKGVDSTLKIQPAKLEDSAVYLCASSLRQGANYGYTFGSGTRLTVV.